One sample yielded the 31 T cell receptor beta chains listed below, sequenced in a study of T cell responses to AZD1222 COVID-19 vaccine (dated by TCRdb to the early 2020s). Per the publication, the time point label means: baseline before first vaccination. Preparation of the library involved the immunoSEQ multiplex PCR assay. Sourced from immuneACCESS, this table was stored by TCRdb with only in-frame sequences that have V and J called. A share of the clones is absent; for the studies checked, an unresolved V gene accounts for under half, and the remainder has no known explanation. The sample yields 150,000 or so clones; roughly nine tenths were counted once. The top ten hold about 4.7% of the sample. The material sequenced was peripheral blood, taken on day 0 of AZD1222 vaccination. All receptors come from an adult in good health.

The rearrangement joins TRBV5-3 to TRBJ2-3; the D is unclear. TRBV5-3 is annotated as an ORF whose role is uncertain. Trimming left V 2 bases short and J 4 bases short, with 2 bases between. The CDR3 is made up of 11 amino acids. Here the CDR3 reads CARSFADTQYF. The DNA of the CDR3 is TGTGCCAGAAGCTTTGCAGATACGCAGTATTTT.

This chain connects TRBV4-1 to TRBJ1-4; 8 bases match TRBD1. Germline CDR1 MGHRA, CDR2 YSYEKL. The trim removed 1 base at V and 8 bases at J, leaving 15 bases unmatched. CDR3 length: 18 amino acids. As DNA, the CDR3 is TGCGCCAGCAGCCAAGTCGGCAGGGGGCAGGGGGTAAAGGAAAAACTGTTTTTT. Amino acids: CASSQVGRGQGVKEKLFF.

The chain recombines TRBV29-1 with TRBJ1-1; D might be TRBD1 (6 bases). This CDR3 region has 13 residues. V lost 5 bases and J 1 base, leaving 11 bases between the germline ends. Germline-derived CDR1 and CDR2 are SQVTM and ANQGSEA. CDR3 amino acids: CSVRTATNTEAFF. The CDR3 DNA is TGCAGCGTTCGGACAGCCACGAACACTGAAGCTTTCTTT.

This chain links TRBV7-3 with TRBJ2-5; 7 nucleotides align to TRBD1. Germline loops: CDR1 SGHTA, CDR2 FQGTGA. CDR3 length equals 13 residues. The V segment lost 5 bases and the J segment 5 bases; nucleotides outside the gene matches: 5. CDR3 protein: CASSKGGSETQYF. In DNA form, the CDR3 reads TGTGCCAGCAGCAAAGGGGGCTCGGAGACCCAGTACTTC.

The V call is TRBV28, the J call TRBJ1-2; TRBD1 matches 8 bases. CDR3 size: 16 residues. V dropped 8 bases and J dropped 0; count of bases not matched to a gene: 11. In germline, CDR1 is MDHEN, CDR2 SYDVKM. The CDR3 loop is CASQEDWTGTNYGYTF. CDR3 bases: TGTGCCAGCCAAGAAGACTGGACAGGGACTAACTATGGCTACACCTTC.

The chain couples TRBV5-1 to TRBJ1-5; TRBD1 matches at 12 bases. The CDR3 contains 15 residues. The V gene end was trimmed by 4 bases and the J gene end by 5 bases; junction bases not matched to a gene: 4. Germline-derived CDR1 and CDR2 are SGHRS and YFSETQ. In nucleotides, the CDR3 is TGCGCCAGCAGCCCGGGACAGGGGGCGTATCAGCCCCAGCATTTT. This codes for CASSPGQGAYQPQHF.

The chain links TRBV6-5 to TRBJ1-2; D unresolved. Germline-derived CDR1 and CDR2 are MNHEY and SVGAGI. The ends were cut back, 2 bases at V and 6 bases at J, with 10 bases in the middle. The CDR3 extends over 13 amino acids. For the CDR3, the DNA is TGTGCCAGCAGTTACGCTACAGCCAATGGCTACACCTTC. It is translated as CASSYATANGYTF.

This clone was detected only a few times. The CDR3 region is CASSLGVTSGSQYF. CDR3 nucleotide sequence: TGTGCCAGCAGCTTGGGCGTCACTAGCGGGTCGCAGTATTTT. The rearrangement uses TRBV7-2 and TRBJ2-3; 9 positions match TRBD2. V lost 3 bases and J lost 10; bases outside the gene matches: 8. The CDR3 runs to 14 residues. Germline V gene sequence: CDR1 SGHTA, CDR2 FQGNSA.

The chain employs TRBV21-1 and TRBJ2-7; the table's TRBD2 call for D was not verified on the DNA. TRBV21-1 is termed a pseudogene. The CDR3 is made up of 15 amino acids. The CDR3 DNA reads as TGTGCCAGCAGCTCGAGCCTGAGGAGCTCCTACGAGCAGTACTTC. Its protein is CASSSSLRSSYEQYF.

This chain joins TRBV3-1 (or the pseudogene TRBV3-2) and TRBJ1-2; D is uncertain. Trimming stripped 0 bases from V and 7 bases from J, with 15 bases between. CDR1 is LGHDT, CDR2 YNNKEL, per germline (reference sequence). The CDR3 is 15 amino acids. The CDR3 is CASSQEWEGAGGYTF. CDR3 nucleotides: TGTGCCAGCAGCCAAGAATGGGAGGGAGCGGGTGGCTACACCTTC.

This chain connects TRBV12-3 or TRBV12-4 to TRBJ1-3; unclear D gene. V lost 7 bases and J lost 5, with 12 bases in between. CDR3 length: 13 residues. In DNA form, the CDR3 reads TGTGCCAGCAAAGGGATCATGAGAAACACCATATATTTT. Protein: CASKGIMRNTIYF.

The chain is built from TRBV7-6 and TRBJ2-2; the D is unclear. This CDR3 is built from 14 residues. Germline values: CDR1 SGHVS, CDR2 FNYEAQ. Between the trimmed V and J ends, which lost 4 bases and 3 bases, there was a span of 9 bases. In DNA form, the CDR3 reads TGTGCCAGCAGCTGGCAATCGTACACCGGGGAGCTGTTTTTT. Translating it yields CASSWQSYTGELFF.

The chain is built from TRBV23-1 and TRBJ1-1; 7 bases match TRBD1. Being an ORF, TRBV23-1 has a function that is uncertain. CDR3 length: 17 amino acids. V gave up 3 bases and J gave up 0 bases; unmatched junction bases: 10. The CDR3 here is CASSHSHPGTVNTEAFF. The CDR3 bases are TGCGCCAGCAGTCATTCGCACCCCGGGACAGTGAACACTGAAGCTTTCTTT.

The chain joins TRBV18 to TRBJ1-1; no definite D call. Trimming stripped 7 bases from V and 1 base from J, with 7 bases between. Germline lookup yields CDR1 KGHSH and CDR2 LQKENI. The CDR3 is made up of 12 amino acids. CDR3 sequence: CASLTRNTEAFF. CDR3 coding DNA: TGTGCCAGCTTAACGAGGAACACTGAAGCTTTCTTT.

V usage is TRBV7-9 and J usage is TRBJ2-1; D ambiguous. The length of the CDR3 is 14 residues. Trimming removed 5 bases from V and 3 bases from J, with 11 bases in between. Germline assignment: CDR1 SEHNR and CDR2 FQNEAQ (reference sequence). This CDR3 is CASSDVQGYNEQFF. CDR3 DNA: TGTGCCAGCAGCGACGTACAAGGCTACAATGAGCAGTTCTTC.

The chain is built from TRBV2 and TRBJ1-1; D is possibly TRBD1 (5 bases). V shed 9 bases and J shed 0 bases, with 8 bases lying between them. Germline V gene sequence: CDR1 SNHLY, CDR2 FYNNEI. The CDR3 spans 12 residues. In DNA form, the CDR3 reads TGTGCCAGGTCGGGACTGAACACTGAAGCTTTCTTT. Its protein product is CARSGLNTEAFF.

The genes are TRBV11-2 and TRBJ1-5, with a tentative D call TRBD1 (5 bases). The CDR3 extends over 13 amino acids. Germline-derived CDR1 and CDR2 are SGHAT and FQNNGV. V shed 1 base and J shed 10 bases, with 11 bases lying between them. Written as DNA, the CDR3 is TGTGCCAGCAGCTTAGGGCTGGGACTTCCCCAGCATTTT. It codes for CASSLGLGLPQHF.

V gene TRBV7-6 combines with J gene TRBJ1-5; D is unresolved. V shed 5 bases and J shed 5 bases, with 7 bases lying between them. This CDR3 is built from 12 residues. The germline CDR1 and CDR2 sequences are SGHVS and FNYEAQ. CDR3 protein: CASSPRDQPQHF. The CDR3, as DNA: TGTGCCAGCAGCCCACGGGATCAGCCCCAGCATTTT.

The chain recombines TRBV7-9 with TRBJ2-3; no clear D. The V gene lost 3 bases and the J gene lost 1 base, with 8 bases spanning the gap. Germline lookup yields CDR1 SEHNR and CDR2 FQNEAQ (reference sequence). The CDR3 sequence is 14 residues long. The CDR3 region has the DNA TGTGCCAGCAGCTTTTCCGACGGCACAGATACGCAGTATTTT. Protein sequence: CASSFSDGTDTQYF.

The chain employs TRBV9 and TRBJ1-5; possibly TRBD1 for D (6 bases). There are 15 residues in the CDR3. V was clipped by 4 bases and J by 4 bases, with 15 bases between them. The V gene's germline CDR1 is SGDLS and CDR2 YYNGEE. CDR3 amino acids: CASSTRGQPNQPQHF. DNA of the CDR3: TGTGCCAGCAGCACCCGAGGACAGCCGAATCAGCCCCAGCATTTT.

V is TRBV24-1 and J is TRBJ1-3; 8 positions agree with TRBD1. With V trimmed by 10 bases and J by 0 bases, 10 bases remained unmatched. The V gene's germline CDR1 is KGHDR and CDR2 SFDVKD. The CDR3 totals 16 residues. The CDR3 is CATSDRGPSSGNTIYF. The CDR3 coding sequence is TGTGCCACTAGCGACAGGGGACCGTCCTCTGGAAACACCATATATTTT.

The J gene is TRBJ2-1, the V gene TRBV4-2; D is unresolved. In germline, CDR1 is LGHNA, CDR2 YNFKEQ. This CDR3 contains 16 residues. The V gene lost 4 bases and the J gene lost 1 base, with 14 bases spanning the gap. CDR3 protein: CASSRNLDLSYNEQFF. The CDR3 nucleotides are TGTGCCAGCAGCCGTAACCTGGACCTTTCCTACAATGAGCAGTTCTTC.

This chain connects TRBV18 to TRBJ1-4, with D perhaps TRBD1 (5 bases). Germline V gives CDR1 KGHSH, CDR2 LQKENI. V was cut by 5 bases and J by 3 bases, with 10 bases left in between. The CDR3 sequence is 14 residues long. The DNA of the CDR3 is TGTGCCAGCTCAGTTGCCAGGGCTAATGAAAAACTGTTTTTT. This codes for CASSVARANEKLFF.

The V and J genes are TRBV24-1 and TRBJ1-4, with D uncertain. The CDR3 contains 11 residues. Germline V gene lookup returns CDR1 KGHDR and CDR2 SFDVKD. CDR3 loop: CATNSGGKLFF. In DNA, the CDR3 is TGTGCTACGAATAGCGGCGGAAAACTGTTTTTT.

The V call is TRBV11-3, the J call TRBJ2-7; 12 nucleotides agree with TRBD2. This CDR3 spans 20 amino acids. Per germline, CDR1 SGHNT and CDR2 YENEEA. The V segment lost 0 bases and the J segment 4 bases; nucleotides outside the gene matches: 16. CDR3: CASSLDRYTRLAGAPYEQYF. The CDR3 bases are TGTGCCAGCAGCTTAGACCGCTATACAAGACTAGCGGGAGCCCCATACGAGCAGTACTTC.

The V and J genes are TRBV3-1 (or the pseudogene TRBV3-2) and TRBJ2-7, with 8 bases fitting TRBD2. V gave up 1 base and J gave up 4 bases; unmatched junction bases: 9. The germline gives CDR1 LGHDT, CDR2 YNNKEL (reference sequence). CDR3 length: 16 residues. The CDR3 loop reads CASSQVGAGGGYEQYF. The CDR3 DNA is TGTGCCAGCAGCCAAGTCGGGGCGGGAGGAGGGTACGAGCAGTACTTC.

The chain is built from TRBV28 and TRBJ1-2; D gene uncertain. V was clipped by 0 bases and J by 6 bases, with 5 bases between them. The CDR3 extends over 12 amino acids. Per the germline V gene, CDR1 is MDHEN and CDR2 is SYDVKM. CDR3 sequence (DNA): TGTGCCAGCAGTTTATGGACCAATGGCTACACCTTC. Translating gives CASSLWTNGYTF.

The V call is TRBV24-1, the J call TRBJ1-2; D gene uncertain. Trimming took off 2 bases at V and 8 bases at J, with 20 bases between the two ends. Germline CDR1 is KGHDR and CDR2 is SFDVKD. The CDR3 has 16 amino acids. The CDR3 sequence: CATSDSRLDPRRGYTF. CDR3 bases: TGTGCCACCAGTGATTCCCGACTTGACCCCAGGCGAGGCTACACCTTC.

The gene calls are TRBV20-1 and TRBJ2-5; the D is unclear. Trimming shortened V by 3 bases and J by 5 bases, and 10 bases separated the two germline ends. CDR3 size: 12 residues. CDR1 DFQATT and CDR2 SNEGSKA come from the germline V gene (reference sequence). CDR3 residues: CSASAGAETQYF. DNA for the CDR3: TGCAGTGCTAGTGCAGGAGCGGAGACCCAGTACTTC.

The V and J genes are TRBV15 and TRBJ1-2, with D unresolved. The germline V gene has CDR1 LNHNV and CDR2 YYDKDF (reference sequence). Trimming took 0 bases from V and 7 from J, leaving 6 bases between them. The CDR3 loop spans 12 amino acids. In DNA, the CDR3 is TGTGCCACCAGCAGAGATCGGACTGGCTACACCTTC. Translating it yields CATSRDRTGYTF.

V gene TRBV11-2 combines with J gene TRBJ2-1; no reliable D call. There are 13 residues in the CDR3. Trimming shortened V by 5 bases and J by 10 bases, and 15 bases separated the two germline ends. The germline gives CDR1 SGHAT, CDR2 FQNNGV. In DNA, the CDR3 is TGTGCCAGCAGCCCCAGACGCCCCCAAGAGCAGTTCTTC. This codes for CASSPRRPQEQFF.